These T cell receptor beta chains were read from a single sample in a study of blood T cells in healthy people across ages. One entry per CDR3 protein results from TCRdb running MiXCR on the 5' RACE reads. The sample lists about 830,000 distinct CDR3 sequences, under 80% occurring once. Sequences were obtained from blood. The receptors come from a man aged 25 to 40 in good health. CDR3s include the opening cysteine and the closing phenylalanine or tryptophan. The D gene is left open where the match is weak. Rows give clone size only sometimes, using once, few, many, or a class for an expanded clone.

size: -; D: -; V: TRBV5-1; J: TRBJ2-7; CDR3: CASSSLLDPTRRSYEQYF; DNA: TGCGCCAGCAGCTCACTTTTGGATCCGACTAGAAGGAGCTACGAGCAGTACTTC
size: -; D: TRBD1; V: TRBV7-2; J: TRBJ1-5; CDR3: CASSLVSGGFGPNQPQHF; DNA: TGTGCCAGCAGCTTAGTATCAGGGGGGTTTGGCCCAAATCAGCCCCAGCATTTT
size: few; D: -; V: TRBV4-3; J: TRBJ2-6; CDR3: CASSQDGLSGANVLTF; DNA: TGCGCCAGCAGCCAAGATGGCCTCTCTGGGGCCAACGTCCTGACTTTC
size: -; D: TRBD1; V: TRBV2; J: TRBJ1-2; CDR3: CASSEWDRGQGGYTF; DNA: TGTGCCAGCAGTGAATGGGACAGAGGCCAAGGTGGCTACACCTTC
size: -; D: -; V: TRBV2; J: TRBJ2-5; CDR3: CASGRELDAETQYF; DNA: TGTGCCAGCGGCAGGGAGTTGGACGCAGAGACCCAGTACTTC
size: few; D: -; V: TRBV12-3/TRBV12-4; J: TRBJ2-5; CDR3: CASSLRGFQETQYF; DNA: TGTGCCAGCAGTTTGAGGGGCTTCCAAGAGACCCAGTACTTC
size: -; D: TRBD1; V: TRBV9; J: TRBJ2-3; CDR3: CASSVGGQGVSDTQYF; DNA: TGTGCCAGCAGCGTAGGGGGACAGGGGGTCTCAGATACGCAGTATTTT
size: few; D: TRBD1; V: TRBV20-1; J: TRBJ2-7; CDR3: CSATTRDRLSYEQYF; DNA: TGCAGTGCCACGACCCGGGACAGGCTCTCCTACGAGCAGTACTTC
size: -; D: -; V: TRBV30; J: TRBJ1-2; CDR3: CAWSEYGYTF; DNA: TGTGCCTGGAGTGAGTATGGCTACACCTTC
size: once; D: -; V: TRBV7-9; J: TRBJ1-4; CDR3: CASSFIGNEKLFF; DNA: TGTGCCAGCAGCTTTATCGGGAATGAAAAACTGTTTTTT
size: -; D: -; V: TRBV6-1; J: TRBJ2-5; CDR3: CASSESYRGSQETQYF; DNA: TGTGCCAGCAGTGAATCCTATCGGGGCAGTCAAGAGACCCAGTACTTC
size: few; D: -; V: TRBV6-5; J: TRBJ2-1; CDR3: CASSYAREVFNEQFF; DNA: TGTGCCAGCAGTTACGCCAGGGAGGTGTTCAATGAGCAGTTCTTC
size: -; D: TRBD2; V: TRBV7-9; J: TRBJ2-7; CDR3: CASSLDGGTSGAEQYF; DNA: TGTGCCAGCAGCTTAGATGGAGGGACTAGCGGGGCGGAACAGTACTTC
size: -; D: -; V: TRBV12-3/TRBV12-4; J: TRBJ2-1; CDR3: CASSAEGNEQFF; DNA: TGTGCCAGCAGTGCCGAGGGCAATGAGCAGTTCTTC
size: -; D: -; V: TRBV5-6; J: TRBJ2-3; CDR3: CASTPRGGTDTQYF; DNA: TGTGCCAGCACCCCGCGGGGAGGCACAGATACGCAGTATTTT
size: -; D: -; V: TRBV2; J: TRBJ2-1; CDR3: CASSEYEQFF; DNA: TGTGCCAGCAGTGAATATGAGCAGTTCTTC
size: few; D: -; V: TRBV25-1; J: TRBJ2-1; CDR3: CASNGGGAEKFF; DNA: TGTGCCAGCAACGGAGGGGGGGCTGAAAAGTTCTTC
size: few; D: -; V: TRBV6-6; J: TRBJ2-5; CDR3: CASSYIETQYF; DNA: TGTGCCAGCAGTTACATCGAGACCCAGTACTTC
size: many; D: TRBD1; V: TRBV29-1; J: TRBJ2-7; CDR3: CSVGRTGAYEQYF; DNA: TGCAGCGTTGGCAGGACAGGGGCCTACGAGCAGTACTTC
size: -; D: -; V: TRBV15; J: TRBJ2-4; CDR3: CATSSPRGRRGPAKNIQYF; DNA: TGTGCCACCAGCAGTCCTAGGGGGAGACGGGGGCCAGCCAAAAACATTCAGTACTTC
size: -; D: TRBD2; V: TRBV7-8; J: TRBJ2-3; CDR3: CASRLTSALKGTQYF; DNA: TGTGCCAGCAGACTCACTAGCGCTCTAAAGGGGACGCAGTATTTT
size: -; D: TRBD1; V: TRBV9; J: TRBJ2-1; CDR3: CASSNRDRVHEQFF; DNA: TGCGCCAGCAGCAACCGGGACAGGGTCCATGAGCAGTTCTTC
size: few; D: -; V: TRBV6-5; J: TRBJ2-1; CDR3: CASSAGGQNEQFF; DNA: TGTGCCAGCAGTGCCGGCGGGCAGAATGAGCAGTTCTTC
size: -; D: -; V: TRBV12-3/TRBV12-4; J: TRBJ2-1; CDR3: CASSPFRPRPNEQFF; DNA: TGTGCCAGCAGTCCCTTTCGACCCCGACCAAATGAGCAGTTCTTC
size: -; D: TRBD2; V: TRBV20-1; J: TRBJ2-7; CDR3: CSAASRTSVSYEQYF; DNA: TGCAGTGCTGCGAGCAGGACTAGCGTCTCCTACGAGCAGTACTTC
size: few; D: -; V: TRBV3-1; J: TRBJ2-7; CDR3: CASSQGGGIYEQYF; DNA: TGTGCCAGCAGCCAAGGTGGGGGGATCTACGAGCAGTACTTC
size: -; D: -; V: TRBV20-1; J: TRBJ2-1; CDR3: CSATKSYNEQFF; DNA: TGCAGTGCTACGAAATCCTACAATGAGCAGTTCTTC
size: -; D: TRBD1; V: TRBV7-2; J: TRBJ1-2; CDR3: CASSFPGTAYGYTF; DNA: TGTGCCAGCAGCTTCCCAGGGACAGCCTATGGCTACACCTTC
size: -; D: -; V: TRBV11-2; J: TRBJ2-5; CDR3: CASVGFEETQYF; DNA: TGTGCCAGCGTGGGATTTGAGGAGACCCAGTACTTC
size: -; D: TRBD1; V: TRBV5-1; J: TRBJ1-6; CDR3: CASSLVGTAKDSPLHF; DNA: TGCGCCAGCAGCTTGGTTGGGACAGCCAAGGATTCACCCCTCCACTTT
size: -; D: TRBD1; V: TRBV18; J: TRBJ2-1; CDR3: CASSPRDRYYNEQFF; DNA: TGTGCCAGCTCACCCCGGGACAGATACTACAATGAGCAGTTCTTC
size: -; D: -; V: TRBV4-2; J: TRBJ2-6; CDR3: CASSQEGPGTFSGANVLTF; DNA: TGTGCCAGCAGCCAAGAAGGACCTGGGACTTTCTCTGGGGCCAACGTCCTGACTTTC
size: -; D: -; V: TRBV9; J: TRBJ2-7; CDR3: CASSAGHDLRYYEQYF; DNA: TGTGCCAGCAGCGCAGGCCACGACCTACGATACTACGAGCAGTACTTC
size: -; D: -; V: TRBV5-1; J: TRBJ2-1; CDR3: CASSLNPSSYNEQFF; DNA: TGCGCCAGCAGCTTGAACCCTAGCTCCTACAATGAGCAGTTCTTC
size: -; D: TRBD1; V: TRBV28; J: TRBJ2-1; CDR3: CASSATGGPNREQFF; DNA: TGTGCCAGCAGTGCCACAGGGGGGCCTAATCGGGAGCAGTTCTTC
size: once; D: TRBD2; V: TRBV20-1; J: TRBJ2-5; CDR3: CSARDSGLAGGETQYF; DNA: TGCAGTGCTAGAGATTCAGGACTAGCGGGGGGAGAGACCCAGTACTTC
size: few; D: -; V: TRBV12-3/TRBV12-4; J: TRBJ2-6; CDR3: CASSPLLVSGANVLTF; DNA: TGTGCCAGCAGCCCACTTTTAGTATCTGGGGCCAACGTCCTGACTTTC
size: -; D: -; V: TRBV6-6; J: TRBJ2-7; CDR3: CASSYPRGDYEQYF; DNA: TGTGCCAGCAGTTACCCCCGAGGAGACTACGAGCAGTACTTC
size: -; D: -; V: TRBV4-2; J: TRBJ2-7; CDR3: CASSQVQTGVEDYEQYF; DNA: TGTGCCAGCAGCCAAGTCCAAACGGGGGTCGAGGACTACGAGCAGTACTTC
size: -; D: -; V: TRBV7-2; J: TRBJ2-7; CDR3: CASSLDRGLAYEQYF; DNA: TGTGCCAGCAGCTTAGACCGAGGCCTCGCCTACGAGCAGTACTTC
size: -; D: TRBD2; V: TRBV20-1; J: TRBJ2-7; CDR3: CSARDPGTSGAYEQYF; DNA: TGCAGTGCTAGAGATCCCGGCACTAGCGGAGCCTACGAGCAGTACTTC
size: -; D: TRBD2; V: TRBV11-1; J: TRBJ2-1; CDR3: CASSAGTSGGHEQFF; DNA: TGTGCCAGCAGCGCAGGGACTAGCGGGGGCCATGAGCAGTTCTTC
size: -; D: TRBD1; V: TRBV4-1; J: TRBJ2-5; CDR3: CASSQEDRAGETQYF; DNA: TGCGCCAGCAGCCAAGAGGACAGGGCCGGAGAGACCCAGTACTTC
size: -; D: TRBD1; V: TRBV29-1; J: TRBJ2-1; CDR3: CSVEEDRVGNGQFF; DNA: TGCAGCGTTGAAGAAGACAGGGTGGGAAATGGGCAGTTCTTC
size: few; D: -; V: TRBV5-1; J: TRBJ2-7; CDR3: CASSLSGAEYEQYF; DNA: TGCGCCAGCAGCTTGTCAGGGGCGGAATACGAGCAGTACTTC
size: -; D: TRBD1; V: TRBV9; J: TRBJ1-2; CDR3: CANSVDGQEFRGYTF; DNA: TGTGCCAACAGCGTCGACGGACAGGAGTTCCGAGGCTACACCTTC